The sequence of this TCR beta chain was determined in a study of vaccination effects on CD4 cells after COVID-19. For this clone: Its target is not known.

Peptide-pool stimulation followed by sequencing identified expanded antigen-specific CD4+ clonotypes in the ViraFEST assay. Once cultured for 10 to 11 days, the cells underwent separation to obtain CD4+ T cells. Participants received two doses of either the BNT162b2 or mRNA-1273 vaccine. Approximately 1.9 million PBMC per well were cultured with 7.5 to 10 IU/ml IL-2 and roughly 10 ug/ml peptides. Days 3 and 7 were when half the medium was replaced with IL-2 medium. Measured with immunoSEQ multiplex PCR; TCRdb has only the in-frame clones, and not every one. This table has approximately 83,000 clones, 60% to 85% appearing once. This CDR3 has 17 residues. Germline V gene sequence: CDR1 KGHSH, CDR2 LQKENI. Trimming cost V 5 bases and J 0 bases; bases outside gene matches: 8. Whole-study results and caveats: Vaccine-induced clones in healthy vaccinees cross-reacted with common cold coronaviruses in only 1 of 255 cases. Late after vaccination, infection- and vaccine-induced clones showed marked clonal contraction.

This rearrangement joins TRBV18 to TRBJ2-3, with 10 bases lining up with TRBD2. Source: CD4+ T cells from PBMCs cultured with HCoV-OC43 spike peptides, taken after COVID-19 vaccination. Specified subset: HCoV-OC43 spike overlapping peptide pool stimulation. This TCR was sampled from a human donor who received a COVID-19 vaccine. DNA of the CDR3: TGTGCCAGCTCAGCGACTCATAGCGGGGGGAGCACAGATACGCAGTATTTT. Encoded protein: CASSATHSGGSTDTQYF.